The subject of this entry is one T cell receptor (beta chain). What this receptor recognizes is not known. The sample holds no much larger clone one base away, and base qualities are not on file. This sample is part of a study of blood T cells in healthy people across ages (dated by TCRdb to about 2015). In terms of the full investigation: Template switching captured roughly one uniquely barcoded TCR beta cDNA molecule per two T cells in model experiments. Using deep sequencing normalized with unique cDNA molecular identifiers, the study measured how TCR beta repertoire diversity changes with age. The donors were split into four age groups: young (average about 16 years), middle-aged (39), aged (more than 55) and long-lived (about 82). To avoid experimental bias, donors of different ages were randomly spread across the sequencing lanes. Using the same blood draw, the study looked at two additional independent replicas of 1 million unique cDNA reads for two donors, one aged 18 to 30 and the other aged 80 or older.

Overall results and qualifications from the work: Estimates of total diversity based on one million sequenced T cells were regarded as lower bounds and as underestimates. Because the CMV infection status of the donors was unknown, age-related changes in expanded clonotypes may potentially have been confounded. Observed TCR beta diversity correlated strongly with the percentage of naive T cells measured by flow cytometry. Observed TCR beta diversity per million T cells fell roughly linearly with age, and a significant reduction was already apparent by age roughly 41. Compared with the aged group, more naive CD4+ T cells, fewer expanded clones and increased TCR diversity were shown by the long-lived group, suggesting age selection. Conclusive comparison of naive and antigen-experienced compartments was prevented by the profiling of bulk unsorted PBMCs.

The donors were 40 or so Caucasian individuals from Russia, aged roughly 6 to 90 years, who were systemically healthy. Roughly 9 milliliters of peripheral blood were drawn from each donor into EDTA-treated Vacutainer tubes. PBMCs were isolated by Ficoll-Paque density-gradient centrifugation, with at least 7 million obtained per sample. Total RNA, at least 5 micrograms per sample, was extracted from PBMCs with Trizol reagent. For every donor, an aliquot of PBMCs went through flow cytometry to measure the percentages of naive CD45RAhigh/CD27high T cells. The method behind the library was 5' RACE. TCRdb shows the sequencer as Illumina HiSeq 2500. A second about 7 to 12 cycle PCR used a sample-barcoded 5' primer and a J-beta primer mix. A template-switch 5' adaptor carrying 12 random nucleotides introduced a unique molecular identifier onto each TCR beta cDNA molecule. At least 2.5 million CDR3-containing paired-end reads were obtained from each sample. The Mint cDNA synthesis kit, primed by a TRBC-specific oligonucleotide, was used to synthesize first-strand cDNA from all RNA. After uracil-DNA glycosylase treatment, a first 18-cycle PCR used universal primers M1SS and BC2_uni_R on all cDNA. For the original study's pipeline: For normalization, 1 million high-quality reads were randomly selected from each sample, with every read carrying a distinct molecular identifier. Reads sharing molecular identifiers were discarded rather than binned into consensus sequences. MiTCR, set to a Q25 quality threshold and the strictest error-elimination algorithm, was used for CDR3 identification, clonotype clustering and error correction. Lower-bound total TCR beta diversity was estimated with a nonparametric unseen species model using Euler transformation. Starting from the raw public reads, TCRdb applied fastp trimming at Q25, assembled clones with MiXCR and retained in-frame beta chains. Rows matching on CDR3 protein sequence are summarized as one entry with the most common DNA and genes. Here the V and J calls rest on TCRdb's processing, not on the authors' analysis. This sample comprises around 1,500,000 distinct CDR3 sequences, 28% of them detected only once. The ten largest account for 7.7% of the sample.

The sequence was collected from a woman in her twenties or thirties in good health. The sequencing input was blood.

The CDR3 reads as follows: CASRLAGEHTDTQYF. The bases are TGCGCCAGCAGACTAGCGGGAGAGCACACAGATACGCAGTATTTT. The sequence links TRBV5-1 to TRBJ2-3; a stretch of 11 junction bases matches TRBD2. The CDR3 spans 15 residues, from the cysteine through the phenylalanine. Left in the record is the CDR3 DNA by itself, 45 bases read in frame from the first base. Clipping removes 5 bases from V and 2 bases from J, with 4 as the unmatched junction base count. CDR1 is given as SGHRS and CDR2 as YFSETQ, both from the germline V gene.